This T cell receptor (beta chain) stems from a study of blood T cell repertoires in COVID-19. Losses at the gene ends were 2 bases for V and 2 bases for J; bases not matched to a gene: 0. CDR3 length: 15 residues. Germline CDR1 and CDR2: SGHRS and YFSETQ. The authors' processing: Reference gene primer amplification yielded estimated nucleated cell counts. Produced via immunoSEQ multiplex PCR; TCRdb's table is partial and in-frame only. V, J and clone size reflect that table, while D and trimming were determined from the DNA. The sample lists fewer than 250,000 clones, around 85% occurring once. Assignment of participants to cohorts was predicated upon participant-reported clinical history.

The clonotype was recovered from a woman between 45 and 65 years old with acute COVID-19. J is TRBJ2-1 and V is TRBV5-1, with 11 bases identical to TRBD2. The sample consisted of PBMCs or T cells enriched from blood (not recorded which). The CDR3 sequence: CASSFSGGAYNEQFF. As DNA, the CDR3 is TGCGCCAGCAGCTTTAGCGGGGGGGCCTACAATGAGCAGTTCTTC.